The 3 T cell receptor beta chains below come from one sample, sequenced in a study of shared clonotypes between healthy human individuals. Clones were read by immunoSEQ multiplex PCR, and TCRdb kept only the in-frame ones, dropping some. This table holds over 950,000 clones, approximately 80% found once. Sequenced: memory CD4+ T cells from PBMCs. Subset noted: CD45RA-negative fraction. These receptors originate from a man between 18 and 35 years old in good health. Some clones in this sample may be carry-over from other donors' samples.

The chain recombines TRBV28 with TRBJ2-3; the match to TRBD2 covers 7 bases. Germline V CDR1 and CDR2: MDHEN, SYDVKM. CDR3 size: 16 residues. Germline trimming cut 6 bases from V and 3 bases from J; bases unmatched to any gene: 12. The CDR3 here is CASRPQAGVGTDTQYF. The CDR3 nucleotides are TGTGCCAGCAGACCCCAGGCGGGAGTGGGTACAGATACGCAGTATTTT.

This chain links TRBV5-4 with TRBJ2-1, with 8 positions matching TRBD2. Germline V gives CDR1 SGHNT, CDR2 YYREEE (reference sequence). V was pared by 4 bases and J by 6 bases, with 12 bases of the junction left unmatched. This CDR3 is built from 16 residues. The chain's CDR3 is CASSPGTGRARNEQFF. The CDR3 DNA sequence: TGTGCCAGCAGCCCTGGCACCGGGAGGGCTCGCAATGAGCAGTTCTTC.

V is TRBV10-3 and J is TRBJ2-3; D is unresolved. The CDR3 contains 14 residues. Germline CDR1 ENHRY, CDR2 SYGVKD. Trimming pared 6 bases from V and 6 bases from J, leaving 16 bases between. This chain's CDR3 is CAIRGRQDGDTQYF. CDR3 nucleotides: TGTGCCATCAGAGGCCGGCAAGACGGGGATACGCAGTATTTT.